This T cell receptor (beta chain) was sequenced in a study of cytomegalovirus exposure and HLA in healthy donors. Overall study results and limits: Sequencing likely produced, as an artifact, a cluster of highly shared sequence variants. It was reported in a later analysis that an Asian-associated ancestry cluster showed fewer N-insertions than the roughly 620-donor mean.

This clone was recorded a few times. Its antigen is unknown. Primers: 60 Vbeta forward and 13 Jbeta reverse. Measured with immunoSEQ multiplex PCR; TCRdb has only the in-frame clones, and not every one. The top ten hold under 6.5% of the sample, which has tens of thousands of clones, around 77% seen once. Trimming removed 3 bases from V and 4 bases from J; junction bases left unmatched: 4. CDR1 SGHRS and CDR2 YFSETQ come from the germline V gene. The CDR3 runs 14 residues. Sequencing used PBMCs. This chain links TRBV5-1 with TRBJ1-1; 9 nucleotides agree with TRBD1. The sequence came from a man aged 45-65 years in good health and CMV-seronegative. The DNA for the CDR3 is TGCGCCAGCAGCTGGGACAGGGCGGGCACTGAAGCTTTCTTT. This codes for CASSWDRAGTEAFF.